The text below deals with one T cell receptor (beta chain). This sample is part of a study of control samples from healthy donors and cancer patients. The assay was immunoSEQ multiplex PCR, and TCRdb's table has in-frame clones only and misses some. The table has 100,000 to 130,000 clones, about 80% seen once; the top ten hold 5% to 8.5%. The clonotype was recovered from a young man in good health. The sample consisted of blood.

The CDR3 bases are TGTGCCAGTAGTCCGACGGAAAACTATGGCTACACCTTC. This gives the protein CASSPTENYGYTF. J is TRBJ1-2 and V is TRBV19; D is unclear. Germline V gene lookup returns CDR1 LNHDA and CDR2 SQIVND (reference sequence). Trimming stripped 5 bases from V and 2 bases from J, with 9 bases between. This CDR3 comprises 13 residues.